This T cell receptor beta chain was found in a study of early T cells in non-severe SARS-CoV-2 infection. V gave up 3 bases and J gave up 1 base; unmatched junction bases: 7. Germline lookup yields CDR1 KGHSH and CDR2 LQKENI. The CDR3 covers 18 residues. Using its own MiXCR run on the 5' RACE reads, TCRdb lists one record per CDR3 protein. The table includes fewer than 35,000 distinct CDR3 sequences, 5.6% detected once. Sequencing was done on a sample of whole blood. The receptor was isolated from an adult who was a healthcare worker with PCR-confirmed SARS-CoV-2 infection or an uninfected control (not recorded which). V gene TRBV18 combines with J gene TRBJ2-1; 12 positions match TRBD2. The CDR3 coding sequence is TGTGCCAGCTCACCCCAGGCTAGCGGGGGGGTTTCCTACAATGAGCAGTTCTTC. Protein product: CASSPQASGGVSYNEQFF.